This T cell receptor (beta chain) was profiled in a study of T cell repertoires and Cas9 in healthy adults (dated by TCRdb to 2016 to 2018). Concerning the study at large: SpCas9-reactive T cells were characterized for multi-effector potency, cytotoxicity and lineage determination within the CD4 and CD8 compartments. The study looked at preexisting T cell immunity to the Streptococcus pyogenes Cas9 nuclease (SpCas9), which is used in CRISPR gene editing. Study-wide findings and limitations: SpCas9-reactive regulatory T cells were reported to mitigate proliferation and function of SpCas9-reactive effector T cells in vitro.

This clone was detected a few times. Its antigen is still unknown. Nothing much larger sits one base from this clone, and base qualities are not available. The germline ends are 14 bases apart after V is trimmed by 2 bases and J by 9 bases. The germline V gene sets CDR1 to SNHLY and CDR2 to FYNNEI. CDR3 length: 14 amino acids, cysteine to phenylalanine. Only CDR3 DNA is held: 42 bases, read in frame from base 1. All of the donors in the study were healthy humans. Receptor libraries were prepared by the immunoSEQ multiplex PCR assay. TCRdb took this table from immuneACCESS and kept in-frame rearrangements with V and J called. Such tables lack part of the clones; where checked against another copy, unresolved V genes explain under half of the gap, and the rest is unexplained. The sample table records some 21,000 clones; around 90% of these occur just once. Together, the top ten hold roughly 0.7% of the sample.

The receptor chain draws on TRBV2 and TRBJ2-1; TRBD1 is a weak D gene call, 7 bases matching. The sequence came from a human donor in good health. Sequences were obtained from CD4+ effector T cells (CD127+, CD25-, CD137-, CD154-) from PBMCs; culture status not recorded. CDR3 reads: CASSETRQGGEQFF. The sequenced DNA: TGTGCCAGCAGTGAAACGCGGCAGGGGGGTGAGCAGTTCTTC.